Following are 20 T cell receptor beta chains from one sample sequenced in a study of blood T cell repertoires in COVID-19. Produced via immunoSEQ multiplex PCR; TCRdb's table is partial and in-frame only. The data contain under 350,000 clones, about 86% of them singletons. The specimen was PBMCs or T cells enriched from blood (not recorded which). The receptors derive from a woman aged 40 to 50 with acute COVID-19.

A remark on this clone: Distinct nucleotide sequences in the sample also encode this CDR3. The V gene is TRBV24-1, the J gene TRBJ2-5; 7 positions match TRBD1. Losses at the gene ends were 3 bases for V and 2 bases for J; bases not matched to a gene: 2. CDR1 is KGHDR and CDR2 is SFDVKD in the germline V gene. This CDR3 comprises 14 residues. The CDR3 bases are TGTGCCACCAGTGATGCGGACAGGCAAGAGACCCAGTACTTC. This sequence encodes CATSDADRQETQYF.

The CDR3 reads CASSPGHRDLYEQYF. Written as DNA, the CDR3 is TGCGCCAGCAGCCCGGGACACCGGGACCTTTACGAGCAGTACTTC. V gene TRBV5-1 combines with J gene TRBJ2-7; D possibly corresponds to TRBD1 (6 bases). This CDR3 contains 15 residues. Per the germline V gene, CDR1 is SGHRS and CDR2 is YFSETQ. Between the trimmed V and J ends, which lost 4 bases and 4 bases, there was a span of 18 bases.

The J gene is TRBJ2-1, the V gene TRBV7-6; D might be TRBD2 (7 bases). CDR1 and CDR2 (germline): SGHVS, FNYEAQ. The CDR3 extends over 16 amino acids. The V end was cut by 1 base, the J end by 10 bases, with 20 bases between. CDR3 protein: CASSLGDYQLRGEQFF. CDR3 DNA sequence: TGTGCCAGCAGCTTAGGGGACTATCAACTAAGGGGGGAGCAGTTCTTC.

CDR3 in DNA: TGCGCCAGCAGCTCGGGACAGATGAACACTGAAGCTTTCTTT. This translates into CASSSGQMNTEAFF. The rearrangement uses TRBV5-1 and TRBJ1-1, with 7 positions matching TRBD1. This CDR3 region has 14 residues. Germline V CDR1 and CDR2: SGHRS, YFSETQ. After removal of 3 bases from V and 0 bases from J, the junction contained 2 bases not matched to a gene.

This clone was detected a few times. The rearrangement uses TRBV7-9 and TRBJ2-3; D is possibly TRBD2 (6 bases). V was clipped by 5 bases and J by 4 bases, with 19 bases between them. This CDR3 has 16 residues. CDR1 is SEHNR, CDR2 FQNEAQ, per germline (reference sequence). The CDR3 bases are TGTGCCAGCAGCCAGGAGGGAGATGAAGGTCCAGATACGCAGTATTTT. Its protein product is CASSQEGDEGPDTQYF.

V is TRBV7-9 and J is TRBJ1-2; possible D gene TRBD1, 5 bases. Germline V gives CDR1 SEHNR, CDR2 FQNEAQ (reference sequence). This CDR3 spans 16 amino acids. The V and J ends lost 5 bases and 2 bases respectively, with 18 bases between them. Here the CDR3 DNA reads TGTGCCAGCAGCAATACCCTTACGGGGGGGAACTATGGCTACACCTTC. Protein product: CASSNTLTGGNYGYTF.

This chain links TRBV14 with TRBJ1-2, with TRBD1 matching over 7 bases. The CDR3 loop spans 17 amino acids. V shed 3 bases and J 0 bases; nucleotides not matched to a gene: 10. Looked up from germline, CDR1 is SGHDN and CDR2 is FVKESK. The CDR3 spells CASSHDTDRVSNYGYTF. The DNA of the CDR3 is TGTGCCAGCAGCCACGACACAGACAGGGTCTCTAACTATGGCTACACCTTC.

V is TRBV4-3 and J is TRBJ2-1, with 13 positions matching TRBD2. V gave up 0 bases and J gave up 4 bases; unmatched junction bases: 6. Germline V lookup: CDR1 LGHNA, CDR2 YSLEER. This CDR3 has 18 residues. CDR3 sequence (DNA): TGCGCCAGCAGCCAAGATTTCGGGACTAGCGGGACTTACAATGAGCAGTTCTTC. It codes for CASSQDFGTSGTYNEQFF.

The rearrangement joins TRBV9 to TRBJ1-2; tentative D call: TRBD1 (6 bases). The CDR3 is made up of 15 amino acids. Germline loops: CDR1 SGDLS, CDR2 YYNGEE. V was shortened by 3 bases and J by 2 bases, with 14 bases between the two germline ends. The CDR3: CASSAKWGGNYGYTF. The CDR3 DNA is TGTGCCAGCAGCGCCAAGTGGGGGGGCAACTATGGCTACACCTTC.

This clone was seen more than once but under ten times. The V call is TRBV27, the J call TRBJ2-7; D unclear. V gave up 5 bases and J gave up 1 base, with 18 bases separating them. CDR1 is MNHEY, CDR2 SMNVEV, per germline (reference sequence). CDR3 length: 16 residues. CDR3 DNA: TGTGCCAGCAGTACCAGACTGAACGCTAGGTCCTACGAGCAGTACTTC. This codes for CASSTRLNARSYEQYF.

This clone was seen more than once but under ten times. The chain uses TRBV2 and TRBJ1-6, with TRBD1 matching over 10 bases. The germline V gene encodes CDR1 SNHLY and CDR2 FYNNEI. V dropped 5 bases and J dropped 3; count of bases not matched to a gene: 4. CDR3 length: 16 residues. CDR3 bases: TGTGCCAGCAGTTATCGGACAGGGGGCTATAATTCACCCCTCCACTTT. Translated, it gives CASSYRTGGYNSPLHF. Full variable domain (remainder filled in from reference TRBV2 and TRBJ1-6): EPEVTQTPSHQVTQMGQEVILRCVPISNHLYFYWYRQILGQKVEFLVSFYNNEISEKSEIFDDQFSVERPDGSNFTLKIRSTKLEDSAMYFCASSYRTGGYNSPLHFGNGTRLTVT.

CDR3 nucleotides: TGTGCCAGCAGCCAGGACAGGGGTGGAGATACGCAGTATTTT. Protein product: CASSQDRGGDTQYF. The chain links TRBV2 to TRBJ2-3; TRBD1 matches at 9 bases. The length of the CDR3 is 14 residues. Germline CDR1 and CDR2: SNHLY and FYNNEI. The trim removed 6 bases at V and 5 bases at J, leaving 6 bases unmatched. The variable domain in full, with the rest retrieved from reference TRBV2 and TRBJ2-3, is EPEVTQTPSHQVTQMGQEVILRCVPISNHLYFYWYRQILGQKVEFLVSFYNNEISEKSEIFDDQFSVERPDGSNFTLKIRSTKLEDSAMYFCASSQDRGGDTQYFGPGTRLTVL.

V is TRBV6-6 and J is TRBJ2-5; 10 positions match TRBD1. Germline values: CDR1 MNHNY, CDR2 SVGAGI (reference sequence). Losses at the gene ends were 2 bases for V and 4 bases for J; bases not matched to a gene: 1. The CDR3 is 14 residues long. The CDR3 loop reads CASSYDRGRETQYF. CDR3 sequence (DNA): TGTGCCAGCAGTTACGACAGGGGGCGAGAGACCCAGTACTTC.

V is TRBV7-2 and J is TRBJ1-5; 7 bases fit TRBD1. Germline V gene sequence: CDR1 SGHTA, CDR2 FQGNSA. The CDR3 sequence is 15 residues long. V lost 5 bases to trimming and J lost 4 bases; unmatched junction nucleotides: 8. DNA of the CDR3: TGTGCCAGCAGCACACAGGGGTTGGGGAATCAGCCCCAGCATTTT. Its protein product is CASSTQGLGNQPQHF.

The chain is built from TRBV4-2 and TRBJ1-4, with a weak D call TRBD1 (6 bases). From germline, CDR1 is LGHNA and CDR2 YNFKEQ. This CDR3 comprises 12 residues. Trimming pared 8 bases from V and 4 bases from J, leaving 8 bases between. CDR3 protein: CASGQLNEKLFF. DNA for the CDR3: TGTGCCAGCGGACAGCTTAATGAAAAACTGTTTTTT.

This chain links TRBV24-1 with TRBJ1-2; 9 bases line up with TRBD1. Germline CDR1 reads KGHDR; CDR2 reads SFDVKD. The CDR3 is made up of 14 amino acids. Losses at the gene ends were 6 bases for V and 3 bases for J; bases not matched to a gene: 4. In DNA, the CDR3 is TGTGCCACCAGTAGGACAGGGGAGGACTATGGCTACACCTTC. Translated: CATSRTGEDYGYTF.

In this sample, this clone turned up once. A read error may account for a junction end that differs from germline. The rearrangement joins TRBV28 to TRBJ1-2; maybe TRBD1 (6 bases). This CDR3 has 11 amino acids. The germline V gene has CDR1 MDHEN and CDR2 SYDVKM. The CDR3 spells CASSFRGGGSF. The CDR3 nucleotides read TGTGCCAGCAGTTTTAGGGGGGGTGGCAGCTTC.

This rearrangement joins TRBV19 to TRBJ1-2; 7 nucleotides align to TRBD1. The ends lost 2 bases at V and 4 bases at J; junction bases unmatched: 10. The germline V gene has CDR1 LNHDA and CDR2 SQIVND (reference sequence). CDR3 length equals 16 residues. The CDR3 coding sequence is TGTGCCAGTAGTATAATACAGGGGAGCAGTGGCTATGGCTACACCTTC. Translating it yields CASSIIQGSSGYGYTF.

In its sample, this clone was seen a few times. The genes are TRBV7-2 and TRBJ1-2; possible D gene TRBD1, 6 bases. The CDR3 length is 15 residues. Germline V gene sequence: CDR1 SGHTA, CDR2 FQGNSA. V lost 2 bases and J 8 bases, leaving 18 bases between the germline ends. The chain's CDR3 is CASSLTGGARSGYTF. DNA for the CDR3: TGTGCCAGCAGCTTAACGGGGGGGGCTCGGTCGGGCTACACCTTC. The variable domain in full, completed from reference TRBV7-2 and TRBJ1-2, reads GAGVSQSPSNKVTEKGKDVELRCDPISGHTALYWYRQSLGQGLEFLIYFQGNSAPDKSGLPSDRFSAERTGGSVSTLTIQRTQQEDSAVYLCASSLTGGARSGYTFGSGTRLTVV.

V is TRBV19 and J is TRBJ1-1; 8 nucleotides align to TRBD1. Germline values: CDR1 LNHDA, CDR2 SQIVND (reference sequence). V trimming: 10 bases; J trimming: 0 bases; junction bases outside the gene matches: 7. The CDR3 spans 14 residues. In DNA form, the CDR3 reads TGTGCCACCACCCGGGACAGGCTGAACACTGAAGCTTTCTTT. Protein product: CATTRDRLNTEAFF.